The 31 T cell receptor beta chains below all came from one sample that was sequenced in a study of T cell responses to AZD1222 COVID-19 vaccine. The data were produced by immunoSEQ multiplex PCR, yet TCRdb's version contains in-frame clones alone and is incomplete. Here the sample spans some 70,000 clones, about four fifths being singletons. Material: peripheral blood, obtained 28 days after the second AZD1222 dose. Every receptor here comes from an adult who received the AZD1222 COVID-19 vaccine.

This rearrangement joins TRBV2 to TRBJ2-7; D gene unclear. The CDR3 runs 11 residues. Trimming pared 8 bases from V and 2 bases from J, leaving 7 bases between. The germline V gene has CDR1 SNHLY and CDR2 FYNNEI. The CDR3, as DNA: TGTGCCAGCGCTGGGGCCTACGAGCAGTACTTC. Translating gives CASAGAYEQYF. Full variable domain (outside the CDR3, taken from reference TRBV2 and TRBJ2-7): EPEVTQTPSHQVTQMGQEVILRCVPISNHLYFYWYRQILGQKVEFLVSFYNNEISEKSEIFDDQFSVERPDGSNFTLKIRSTKLEDSAMYFCASAGAYEQYFGPGTRLTVT.

The chain couples TRBV5-4 to TRBJ1-4; a possible D gene is TRBD1 (5 bases). V gave up 3 bases and J gave up 8 bases, with 11 bases separating them. The CDR3 is 13 residues long. Germline CDR1 reads SGHNT; CDR2 reads YYREEE (reference sequence). CDR3 coding DNA: TGTGCCAGCAGCTCGGCCAGGGAGGAAAAACTGTTTTTT. Encoded protein: CASSSAREEKLFF. The complete variable domain, with remaining parts taken from reference TRBV5-4 and TRBJ1-4, reads ETGVTQSPTHLIKTRGQQVTLRCSSQSGHNTVSWYQQALGQGPQFIFQYYREEENGRGNFPPRFSGLQFPNYSSELNVNALELDDSALYLCASSSAREEKLFFGSGTQLSVL.

This chain uses TRBV5-8 with TRBJ1-6, with D perhaps TRBD1 (6 bases). V lost 6 bases and J 0 bases, leaving 7 bases between the germline ends. Per the germline V gene, CDR1 is SGHTS and CDR2 is YDEGEE. This CDR3 comprises 14 residues. The DNA for the CDR3 is TGTGCCAGCAAGGGGGTCTCCTATAATTCACCCCTCCACTTT. Encoded protein: CASKGVSYNSPLHF.

The V and J genes are TRBV27 and TRBJ1-5; a possible D gene is TRBD1 (6 bases). Germline V CDR1 and CDR2: MNHEY, SMNVEV (reference sequence). This CDR3 has 17 amino acids. Trimming cost V 6 bases and J 5 bases, with 23 bases left between them. This CDR3 is CASSPENRDKIDQPQHF. In nucleotides, the CDR3 is TGTGCCAGCAGCCCCGAAAACAGGGATAAAATTGATCAGCCCCAGCATTTT.

The rearrangement uses TRBV30 and TRBJ2-5; TRBD2 is a possible D gene (5 bases). The V gene lost 7 bases and the J gene lost 3 bases, with 15 bases spanning the gap. Germline-derived CDR1 and CDR2 are GTSNPN and SVGIG (reference sequence). The CDR3 loop spans 13 amino acids. DNA for the CDR3: TGTGCCTCCGGGAAAGAATGGGAAGAGACCCAGTACTTC. It translates to CASGKEWEETQYF.

As to this clone: This clone may be a read error of a much larger clone one base away. This CDR3 is CASSDSGNTIYF. CDR3 sequence (DNA): TGTGCCAGCAGCGACTCTGGAAACACCATATATTTT. The J gene is TRBJ1-3, the V gene TRBV9; D is unclear. This CDR3 is built from 12 residues. Looked up from germline, CDR1 is SGDLS and CDR2 is YYNGEE. The V gene lost 3 bases and the J gene lost 0 bases, with 1 base spanning the gap.

The rearrangement links TRBV7-9 to TRBJ2-6; D is uncertain. CDR3 length equals 17 residues. Germline lookup yields CDR1 SEHNR and CDR2 FQNEAQ (reference sequence). Trimming left V 8 bases short and J 1 base short, with 18 bases between. The CDR3 sequence: CASAGPILKSGANVLTF. The CDR3 bases are TGTGCCAGCGCTGGTCCGATACTCAAATCTGGGGCCAACGTCCTGACTTTC.

The genes are TRBV5-1 and TRBJ2-2; D is possibly TRBD2 (5 bases). CDR1 and CDR2 from the germline V gene are SGHRS and YFSETQ. This CDR3 comprises 15 residues. V was clipped by 0 bases and J by 5 bases, with 11 bases between them. CDR3 loop: CASSLGRGLTGELFF. DNA of the CDR3: TGCGCCAGCAGCTTGGGCAGAGGACTGACCGGGGAGCTGTTTTTT.

This chain uses TRBV6-5 with TRBJ2-5; TRBD2 matches 9 bases. V shed 6 bases, J shed 2 bases, and the junction held 7 bases outside the gene matches. Germline CDR1 and CDR2: MNHEY and SVGAGI. The CDR3 runs 15 residues. The CDR3 sequence is CASRTGLAKQETQYF. Here the CDR3 DNA reads TGTGCCAGCAGAACCGGACTAGCGAAACAAGAGACCCAGTACTTC.

V gene TRBV27 combines with J gene TRBJ2-3; 9 bases fit TRBD2. With 1 base clipped from V and 2 bases from J, the junction kept 4 bases outside the gene matches. The CDR3 is 16 amino acids. Per germline, CDR1 MNHEY and CDR2 SMNVEV (reference sequence). CDR3 protein: CASSLYPSGVTDTQYF. The CDR3 nucleotides read TGTGCCAGCAGTTTATATCCTAGCGGGGTCACAGATACGCAGTATTTT.

This chain uses TRBV6-5 with TRBJ1-5, with D possibly TRBD1 on 6 matching bases. The V end lost 6 bases, the J end lost 4 bases, and 13 bases lay between the germline ends. The CDR3 runs to 14 residues. Germline-derived CDR1 and CDR2 are MNHEY and SVGAGI. DNA for the CDR3: TGTGCCAGCAGCCACCCAGGGGTGAATCAGCCCCAGCATTTT. Its translation is CASSHPGVNQPQHF.

This clone is a singleton in its sample. The V and J genes are TRBV5-1 and TRBJ1-1, with unresolved D. The CDR3 is 12 amino acids. The germline V gene encodes CDR1 SGHRS and CDR2 YFSETQ. V lost 4 bases and J 6 bases, leaving 10 bases between the germline ends. The CDR3: CASSEGYAEAFF. CDR3 nucleotide sequence: TGCGCCAGCAGCGAGGGATACGCTGAAGCTTTCTTT. Based on the CDR3 plus reference TRBV5-1 and TRBJ1-1, the full variable domain is KAGVTQTPRYLIKTRGQQVTLSCSPISGHRSVSWYQQTPGQGLQFLFEYFSETQRNKGNFPGRFSGRQFSNSRSEMNVSTLELGDSALYLCASSEGYAEAFFGQGTRLTVV.

The rearrangement links TRBV2 to TRBJ2-5, with 10 positions matching TRBD2. The germline gives CDR1 SNHLY, CDR2 FYNNEI. This CDR3 region has 14 residues. V was pared by 8 bases and J by 5 bases, with 8 bases of the junction left unmatched. DNA for the CDR3: TGTGCCAGCGGGAGCGGGGGGGCCGTTGAGACCCAGTACTTC. Translation: CASGSGGAVETQYF.

The CDR3 loop reads CASSPFNSPLHF. In DNA, the CDR3 is TGTGCCAGCAGCCCCTTTAATTCACCCCTCCACTTT. The chain combines TRBV14 with TRBJ1-6; D is unclear. The CDR3 sequence is 12 residues long. Germline values: CDR1 SGHDN, CDR2 FVKESK. V lost 4 bases, J lost 6 bases, and 4 bases lay in between.

V and J are TRBV7-9 and TRBJ1-4; no definite D call. The germline V gene encodes CDR1 SEHNR and CDR2 FQNEAQ (reference sequence). Trimming shortened V by 2 bases and J by 0 bases, and 7 bases separated the two germline ends. The CDR3 is made up of 15 amino acids. CDR3 sequence (DNA): TGTGCCAGCAGCTTACGAACAGCAACTAATGAAAAACTGTTTTTT. Translated, it gives CASSLRTATNEKLFF.

The chain is built from TRBV7-2 and TRBJ1-2; D gene ambiguous. The CDR3 has 13 residues. Trimming removed 1 base from V and 6 bases from J, with 9 bases in between. Germline CDR1 SGHTA, CDR2 FQGNSA. The CDR3 DNA follows: TGTGCCAGCAGCTTAGTGTCCGGGAATGGCTACACCTTC. Residues: CASSLVSGNGYTF.

The sample holds one count of this clone. This CDR3 reads CASSMPRQPQHF. CDR3 in DNA: TGTGCCAGCAGTATGCCTCGGCAGCCCCAGCATTTT. The V and J genes are TRBV12-3 or TRBV12-4 and TRBJ1-5; no clear D gene. The V end lost 5 bases, the J end lost 7 bases, and 9 bases lay between the germline ends. The CDR3 length is 12 residues.

The V gene is TRBV5-1, the J gene TRBJ2-3; 14 bases map to TRBD2. J was trimmed by 1 base and V by 5 bases; bases with no gene match: 9. Germline assignment: CDR1 SGHRS and CDR2 YFSETQ. CDR3 length: 18 residues. Written as DNA, the CDR3 is TGCGCCAGCAGTTCGGGTACGACTAGCGGGGGGGGCACAGATACGCAGTATTTT. Translating gives CASSSGTTSGGGTDTQYF. Complete variable domain (other parts from reference TRBV5-1 and TRBJ2-3): KAGVTQTPRYLIKTRGQQVTLSCSPISGHRSVSWYQQTPGQGLQFLFEYFSETQRNKGNFPGRFSGRQFSNSRSEMNVSTLELGDSALYLCASSSGTTSGGGTDTQYFGPGTRLTVL.

V and J are TRBV19 and TRBJ1-2; D is possibly TRBD1 (5 bases). The germline CDR1 and CDR2 sequences are LNHDA and SQIVND (reference sequence). Trimming shortened V by 7 bases and J by 4 bases, and 16 bases separated the two germline ends. The CDR3 is 14 amino acids. CDR3 nucleotide sequence: TGTGCCAGTAACCCCCAGGGTCGAATCTATGGCTACACCTTC. Residues: CASNPQGRIYGYTF.

The chain combines TRBV27 with TRBJ2-5; perhaps TRBD1 as D (6 bases). This CDR3 region has 14 residues. Germline V gene sequence: CDR1 MNHEY, CDR2 SMNVEV (reference sequence). Trimming removed 3 bases at V and 3 bases at J, with 11 bases between. This chain's CDR3 is CASSFGQGKETQYF. In nucleotides, the CDR3 is TGTGCCAGCAGTTTCGGTCAGGGGAAAGAGACCCAGTACTTC.

The chain links TRBV24-1 to TRBJ2-2, with a tentative D call TRBD1 (5 bases). Trimming cost V 1 base and J 4 bases, with 9 bases left between them. This CDR3 comprises 15 residues. The germline V gene has CDR1 KGHDR and CDR2 SFDVKD. This CDR3 reads CATSDFLQGTGELFF. Written as DNA, the CDR3 is TGTGCCACCAGTGATTTTTTGCAGGGCACCGGGGAGCTGTTTTTT.

This chain links TRBV5-1 with TRBJ1-2; D ambiguous. Deletions cut 7 bases from V and 1 base from J, with 11 bases between. CDR1 is SGHRS and CDR2 is YFSETQ in the germline V gene. The CDR3 sequence is 13 residues long. The CDR3 DNA reads TGCGCCAGCTCCACAGAAATTAACTATGGCTACACCTTC. It codes for CASSTEINYGYTF.

The genes are TRBV27 and TRBJ1-5, with no clear D. CDR1 is MNHEY and CDR2 is SMNVEV in the germline V gene (reference sequence). V lost 5 bases and J lost 1, with 9 bases in between. This CDR3 is built from 14 residues. CDR3 sequence reads: CASSRRASNQPQHF. CDR3 in DNA: TGTGCCAGCAGTAGGAGGGCGAGCAATCAGCCCCAGCATTTT.

The V and J genes are TRBV18 and TRBJ1-4; unclear D gene. The length of the CDR3 is 13 residues. V was pared by 4 bases and J by 0 bases, with 3 bases between. CDR1 is KGHSH and CDR2 is LQKENI in the germline V gene. The CDR3 loop is CASSRSTNEKLFF. As DNA, the CDR3 is TGTGCCAGCTCACGATCAACTAATGAAAAACTGTTTTTT.

V gene TRBV6-5 combines with J gene TRBJ2-7; 8 bases align to TRBD2. Germline V gives CDR1 MNHEY, CDR2 SVGAGI. Trimming removed 0 bases from V and 4 bases from J; junction bases left unmatched: 5. The CDR3 length is 15 residues. The CDR3 spells CASSYSTSGWYEQYF. CDR3 DNA sequence: TGTGCCAGCAGTTACTCCACTAGCGGATGGTACGAGCAGTACTTC.

The genes are TRBV10-3 and TRBJ2-1, with D hard to call. This CDR3 has 14 residues. Trimming shortened V by 2 bases and J by 3 bases, and 8 bases separated the two germline ends. Germline CDR1 reads ENHRY; CDR2 reads SYGVKD. This CDR3 is CAISETPYYNEQFF. The CDR3, as DNA: TGTGCCATCAGTGAGACGCCGTACTACAATGAGCAGTTCTTC.

This clone was observed a single time. CDR3 in amino acids: CAWSVLGAEAFF. CDR3 sequence (DNA): TGTGCCTGGAGTGTACTAGGGGCTGAAGCTTTCTTT. The chain has TRBV30 and TRBJ1-1; a weak D match, TRBD1 (5 bases). Germline values: CDR1 GTSNPN, CDR2 SVGIG (reference sequence). V lost 0 bases and J 6 bases, leaving 8 bases between the germline ends. CDR3 length equals 12 residues.

V is TRBV2 and J is TRBJ2-3; D remains ambiguous. The CDR3 extends over 12 amino acids. The germline CDR1 and CDR2 sequences are SNHLY and FYNNEI. Trimming left V 8 bases short and J 4 bases short, with 10 bases between. The CDR3 spells CASQALPDTQYF. In DNA form, the CDR3 reads TGTGCCAGCCAAGCCCTACCAGATACGCAGTATTTT.

V is TRBV4-1 and J is TRBJ1-2, with 7 bases identical to TRBD1. Looked up from germline, CDR1 is MGHRA and CDR2 is YSYEKL. Trimming cost V 3 bases and J 5 bases; bases outside gene matches: 9. CDR3 length: 15 amino acids. The DNA for the CDR3 is TGCGCCAGCAGCCATCCCGGACAGGCGATATATGGCTACACCTTC. Translating it yields CASSHPGQAIYGYTF.

The chain combines TRBV13 with TRBJ1-4, with unresolved D. Trimming pared 4 bases from V and 0 bases from J, leaving 15 bases between. This CDR3 contains 17 residues. Germline V lookup: CDR1 PRHDT, CDR2 FYEKMQ (reference sequence). CDR3 DNA: TGTGCCAGCAGCTCCCGTACGGGGTTTACAACTAATGAAAAACTGTTTTTT. Its protein product is CASSSRTGFTTNEKLFF.

The genes are TRBV2 and TRBJ1-4, with D maybe TRBD1 (5 bases). Germline lookup yields CDR1 SNHLY and CDR2 FYNNEI. Deletions cut 7 bases from V and 0 bases from J, with 12 bases between. The CDR3 extends over 15 amino acids. The CDR3: CASKGQGSTNEKLFF. As DNA, the CDR3 is TGTGCCAGCAAGGGCCAGGGCTCAACTAATGAAAAACTGTTTTTT.